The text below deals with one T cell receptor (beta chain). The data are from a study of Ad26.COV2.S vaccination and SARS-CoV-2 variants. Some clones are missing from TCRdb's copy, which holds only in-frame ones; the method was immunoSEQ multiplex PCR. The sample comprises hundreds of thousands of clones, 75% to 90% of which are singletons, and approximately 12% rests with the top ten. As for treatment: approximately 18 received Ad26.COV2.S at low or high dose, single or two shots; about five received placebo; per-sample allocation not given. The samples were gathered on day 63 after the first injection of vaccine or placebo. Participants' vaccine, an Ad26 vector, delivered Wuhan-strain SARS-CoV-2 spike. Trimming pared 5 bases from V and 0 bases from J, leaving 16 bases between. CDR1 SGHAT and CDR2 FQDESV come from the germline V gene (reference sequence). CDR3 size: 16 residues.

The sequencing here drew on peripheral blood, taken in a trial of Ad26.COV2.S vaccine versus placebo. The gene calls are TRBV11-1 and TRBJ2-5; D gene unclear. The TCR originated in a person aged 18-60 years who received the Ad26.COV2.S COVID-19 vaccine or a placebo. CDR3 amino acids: CASSPPGGIYQETQYF. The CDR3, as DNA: TGTGCCAGCAGCCCGCCCGGCGGCATATACCAAGAGACCCAGTACTTC.